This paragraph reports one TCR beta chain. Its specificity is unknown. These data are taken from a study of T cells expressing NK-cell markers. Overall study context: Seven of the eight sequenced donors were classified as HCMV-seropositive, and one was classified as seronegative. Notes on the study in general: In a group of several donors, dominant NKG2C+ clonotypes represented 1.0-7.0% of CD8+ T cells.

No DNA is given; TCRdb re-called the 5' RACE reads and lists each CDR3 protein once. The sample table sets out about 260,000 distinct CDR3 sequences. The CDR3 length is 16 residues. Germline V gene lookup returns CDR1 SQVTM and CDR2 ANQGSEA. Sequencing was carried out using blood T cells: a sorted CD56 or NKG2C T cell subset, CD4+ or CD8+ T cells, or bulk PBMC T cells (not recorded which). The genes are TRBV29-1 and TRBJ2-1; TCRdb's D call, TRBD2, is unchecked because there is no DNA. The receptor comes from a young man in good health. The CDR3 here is CSVRTGLAGTNNEQFF.